A selection of T cell receptor beta chains follows, all from one sample in a study of control samples from healthy donors and cancer patients. TCRdb keeps only in-frame clones here, not all; method: immunoSEQ multiplex PCR. Of 100,000 to 150,000 clones listed, approximately 92% are singletons. The sequenced material came from blood. These receptors originate from a man between 18 and 35 years old in good health. Both conserved end residues are part of each CDR3.

v_gene: TRBV29-1; j_gene: TRBJ2-1; CDR3aa: CSVWARGTFYNEQFF
v_gene: TRBV6-5; j_gene: TRBJ1-2; CDR3aa: CASSTRTGNYGYTF
v_gene: TRBV11-1; j_gene: TRBJ2-7; CDR3aa: CASSLAPGGRSYEQYF
v_gene: TRBV18; j_gene: TRBJ1-2; CDR3aa: CASSPAYVVRYGYTF
v_gene: TRBV4-2; j_gene: TRBJ1-6; CDR3aa: CASSLSNSPLHF
v_gene: TRBV29-1; j_gene: TRBJ1-1; CDR3aa: CSVGWDRNTEAFF
v_gene: TRBV4-2; j_gene: TRBJ1-4; CDR3aa: CASSRGEEKLFF
v_gene: TRBV7-9; j_gene: TRBJ2-5; CDR3aa: CASSSRLAGRQETQYF
v_gene: TRBV2; j_gene: TRBJ1-1; CDR3aa: CASTLDLNTEAFF
v_gene: TRBV12-5; j_gene: TRBJ2-1; CDR3aa: CASGLVLGTGGNEQFF
v_gene: TRBV7-9; j_gene: TRBJ1-2; CDR3aa: CASSSDSYGYTF
v_gene: TRBV6-4; j_gene: TRBJ2-3; CDR3aa: CASSATGGTDTQYF
v_gene: TRBV9; j_gene: TRBJ2-1; CDR3aa: CASSASDYNEQFF
v_gene: TRBV6-6; j_gene: TRBJ1-5; CDR3aa: CASSYKNSNQPQHF
v_gene: TRBV12-3/TRBV12-4; j_gene: TRBJ2-7; CDR3aa: CASREAGGYEQYF
v_gene: TRBV2; j_gene: TRBJ1-5; CDR3aa: CASRHGQGQFRPQHF
v_gene: TRBV28; j_gene: TRBJ2-3; CDR3aa: CATVGGGIFGDTQYF
v_gene: TRBV6-5; j_gene: TRBJ1-1; CDR3aa: CASSPQRSTEAFF
v_gene: TRBV9; j_gene: TRBJ2-2; CDR3aa: CASSAHMIGGELFF
v_gene: TRBV7-6; j_gene: TRBJ2-7; CDR3aa: CASSLVSSDEQYF
v_gene: TRBV13; j_gene: TRBJ2-5; CDR3aa: CASSRALSGGALETQYF
v_gene: TRBV2; j_gene: TRBJ1-2; CDR3aa: CASSERQGAEEGGYTF
v_gene: TRBV20-1; j_gene: TRBJ2-7; CDR3aa: CSASEQTYEQYF
v_gene: TRBV4-1; j_gene: TRBJ1-6; CDR3aa: CASSQARFWVRGPNSPLHF
v_gene: TRBV6-1; j_gene: TRBJ1-5; CDR3aa: CASSEVGGAIIHQPQHF
v_gene: TRBV7-9; j_gene: TRBJ1-2; CDR3aa: CASSLSSQGPANYGYTF
v_gene: TRBV10-2; j_gene: TRBJ1-2; CDR3aa: CASTQGAEKDGYTF
v_gene: TRBV19; j_gene: TRBJ2-7; CDR3aa: CASSGSYRGRSDEQYF
v_gene: TRBV5-1; j_gene: TRBJ2-3; CDR3aa: CASSPRETGGTDTQYF
v_gene: TRBV5-6; j_gene: TRBJ2-3; CDR3aa: CASSFAFTDTQYF
v_gene: TRBV4-1; j_gene: TRBJ2-7; CDR3aa: CASSQESSGAGAHEQYF
v_gene: TRBV7-2; j_gene: TRBJ2-5; CDR3aa: CASSPAPTETQYF
v_gene: TRBV12-1; j_gene: TRBJ2-1; CDR3aa: CASSVSPGGGFLTYNEQFF
v_gene: TRBV12-3/TRBV12-4; j_gene: TRBJ1-2; CDR3aa: CASTLGVGGGYTF
v_gene: TRBV19; j_gene: TRBJ2-1; CDR3aa: CASSIGDRLSSYNEQFF
v_gene: TRBV7-3; j_gene: TRBJ2-1; CDR3aa: CASSQGPGTGARDEQFF
v_gene: TRBV29-1; j_gene: TRBJ2-3; CDR3aa: CSVVPSSFTSTDTQYF
v_gene: TRBV18; j_gene: TRBJ1-1; CDR3aa: CASRTALNTEAFF
v_gene: TRBV6-5; j_gene: TRBJ2-7; CDR3aa: CASSYQGQGSYEQYF
v_gene: TRBV28; j_gene: TRBJ2-7; CDR3aa: CASSPDELRKPEQYF
v_gene: TRBV5-1; j_gene: TRBJ1-1; CDR3aa: CASSLSRTGVNTEAFF
v_gene: TRBV7-9; j_gene: TRBJ2-7; CDR3aa: CASGKGYEQYF
v_gene: TRBV7-2; j_gene: TRBJ1-4; CDR3aa: CASSFRGTGEKKLFF
v_gene: TRBV7-9; j_gene: TRBJ2-3; CDR3aa: CASSSIAGGLDTQYF
v_gene: TRBV24-1; j_gene: TRBJ1-3; CDR3aa: CATSRQDGGNTIYF
v_gene: TRBV7-9; j_gene: TRBJ1-5; CDR3aa: CASSASTGDQPQHF
v_gene: TRBV9; j_gene: TRBJ2-5; CDR3aa: CASSVASATRYQETQYF
v_gene: TRBV7-2; j_gene: TRBJ2-3; CDR3aa: CASSLDRRGARATQYF
v_gene: TRBV24-1; j_gene: TRBJ1-5; CDR3aa: CATGGTAAYFSNQPQHF
v_gene: TRBV2; j_gene: TRBJ2-3; CDR3aa: CASNPRETDTQYF
v_gene: TRBV19; j_gene: TRBJ2-1; CDR3aa: CASSIPGLYTYNEQFF
v_gene: TRBV10-3; j_gene: TRBJ1-1; CDR3aa: CAISESTEAFF